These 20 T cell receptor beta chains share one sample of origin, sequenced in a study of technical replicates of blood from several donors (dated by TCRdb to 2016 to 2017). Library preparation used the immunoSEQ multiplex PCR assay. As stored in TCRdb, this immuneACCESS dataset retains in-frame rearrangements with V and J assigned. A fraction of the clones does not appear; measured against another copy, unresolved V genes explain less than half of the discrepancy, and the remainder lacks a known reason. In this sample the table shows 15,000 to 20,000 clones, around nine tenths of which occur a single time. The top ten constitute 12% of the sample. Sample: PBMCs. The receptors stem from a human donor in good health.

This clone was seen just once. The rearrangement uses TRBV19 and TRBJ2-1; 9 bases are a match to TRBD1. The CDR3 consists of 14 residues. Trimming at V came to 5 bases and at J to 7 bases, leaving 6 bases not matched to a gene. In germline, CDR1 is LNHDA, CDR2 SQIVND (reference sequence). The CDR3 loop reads CASSVTGGGNEQFF. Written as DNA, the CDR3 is TGTGCCAGTAGTGTCACAGGGGGCGGGAATGAGCAGTTCTTC.

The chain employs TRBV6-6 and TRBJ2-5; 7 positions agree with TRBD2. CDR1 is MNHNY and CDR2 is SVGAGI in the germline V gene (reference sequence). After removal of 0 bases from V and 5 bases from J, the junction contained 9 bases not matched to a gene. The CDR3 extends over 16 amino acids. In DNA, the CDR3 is TGTGCCAGCAGTTACTCGAGAGTGGGAGGGCCGGAGACCCAGTACTTC. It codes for CASSYSRVGGPETQYF.

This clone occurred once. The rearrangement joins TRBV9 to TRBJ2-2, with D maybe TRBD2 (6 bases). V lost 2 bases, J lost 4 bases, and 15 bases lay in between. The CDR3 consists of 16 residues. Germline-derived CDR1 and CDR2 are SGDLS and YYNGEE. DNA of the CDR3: TGTGCCAGCAGCGTGCAAGGAGGGCCGGGCACCGGGGAGCTGTTTTTT. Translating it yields CASSVQGGPGTGELFF.

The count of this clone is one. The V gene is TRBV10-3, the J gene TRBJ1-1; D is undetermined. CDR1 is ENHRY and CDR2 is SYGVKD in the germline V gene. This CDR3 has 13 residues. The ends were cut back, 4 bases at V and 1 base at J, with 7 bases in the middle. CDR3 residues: CAISVRQNTEAFF. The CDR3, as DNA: TGTGCCATCAGTGTGAGGCAGAACACTGAAGCTTTCTTT.

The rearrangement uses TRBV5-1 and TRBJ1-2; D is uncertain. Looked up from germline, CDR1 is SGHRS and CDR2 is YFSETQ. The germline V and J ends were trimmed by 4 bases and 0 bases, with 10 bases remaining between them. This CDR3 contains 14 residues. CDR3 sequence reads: CASSGGGTNYGYTF. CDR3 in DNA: TGCGCCAGCAGCGGAGGTGGGACTAACTATGGCTACACCTTC.

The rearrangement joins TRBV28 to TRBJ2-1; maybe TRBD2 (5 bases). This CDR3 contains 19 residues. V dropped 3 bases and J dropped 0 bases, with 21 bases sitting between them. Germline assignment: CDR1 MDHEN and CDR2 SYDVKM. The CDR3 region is CASSLGVGESESSYNEQFF. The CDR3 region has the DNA TGTGCCAGCAGTTTGGGAGTTGGGGAGTCAGAGAGCTCCTACAATGAGCAGTTCTTC.

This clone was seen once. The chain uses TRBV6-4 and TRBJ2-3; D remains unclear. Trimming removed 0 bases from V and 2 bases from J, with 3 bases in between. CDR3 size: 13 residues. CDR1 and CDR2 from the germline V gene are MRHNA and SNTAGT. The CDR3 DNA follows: TGTGCCAGCAGTGACTCGGCCACAGATACGCAGTATTTT. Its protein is CASSDSATDTQYF.

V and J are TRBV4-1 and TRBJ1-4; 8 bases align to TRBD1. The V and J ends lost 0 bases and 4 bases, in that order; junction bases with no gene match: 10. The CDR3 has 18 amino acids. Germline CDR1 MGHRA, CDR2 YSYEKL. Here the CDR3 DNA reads TGCGCCAGCAGCCAAGATCCGACAGGGGAGGGCTTTAATGAAAAACTGTTTTTT. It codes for CASSQDPTGEGFNEKLFF.

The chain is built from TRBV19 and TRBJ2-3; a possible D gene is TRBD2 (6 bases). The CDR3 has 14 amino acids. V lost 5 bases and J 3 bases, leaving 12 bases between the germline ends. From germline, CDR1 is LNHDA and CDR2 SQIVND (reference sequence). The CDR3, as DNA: TGTGCCAGTAGTCGGAGGGGCGCGACAGATACGCAGTATTTT. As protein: CASSRRGATDTQYF.

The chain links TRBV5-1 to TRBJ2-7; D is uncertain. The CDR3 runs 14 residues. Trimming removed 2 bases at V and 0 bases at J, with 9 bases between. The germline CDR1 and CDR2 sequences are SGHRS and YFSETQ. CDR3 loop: CASSFGVGSYEQYF. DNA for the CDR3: TGCGCCAGCAGCTTTGGAGTCGGCTCCTACGAGCAGTACTTC.

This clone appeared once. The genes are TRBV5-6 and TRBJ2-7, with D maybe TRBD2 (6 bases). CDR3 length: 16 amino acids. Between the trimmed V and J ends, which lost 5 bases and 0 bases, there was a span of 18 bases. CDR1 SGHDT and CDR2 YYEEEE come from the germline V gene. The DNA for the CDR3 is TGTGCCAGCAGTCCAGGACCGGGAGCCTACTCCTACGAGCAGTACTTC. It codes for CASSPGPGAYSYEQYF.

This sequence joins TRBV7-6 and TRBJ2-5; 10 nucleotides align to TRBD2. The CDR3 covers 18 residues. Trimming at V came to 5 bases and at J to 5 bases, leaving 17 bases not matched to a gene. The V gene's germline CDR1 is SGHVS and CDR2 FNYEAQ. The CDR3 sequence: CASSPLHGLAALSETQYF. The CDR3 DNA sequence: TGTGCCAGCAGCCCCCTCCATGGACTAGCGGCCCTCTCGGAGACCCAGTACTTC. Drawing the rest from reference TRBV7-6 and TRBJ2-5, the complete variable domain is GAGVSQSPRYKVTKRGQDVALRCDPISGHVSLYWYRQALGQGPEFLTYFNYEAQQDKSGLPNDRFSAERPEGSISTLTIQRTEQRDSAMYRCASSPLHGLAALSETQYFGPGTRLLVL.

Here the CDR3 reads CASTPSDLGSTGELFF. For the CDR3, the DNA is TGTGCCAGCACTCCATCCGACCTAGGTAGCACCGGGGAGCTGTTTTTT. V usage is TRBV28 and J usage is TRBJ2-2, with unresolved D. Trimming left V 7 bases short and J 4 bases short, with 19 bases between. Germline V gene sequence: CDR1 MDHEN, CDR2 SYDVKM. This CDR3 contains 16 residues.

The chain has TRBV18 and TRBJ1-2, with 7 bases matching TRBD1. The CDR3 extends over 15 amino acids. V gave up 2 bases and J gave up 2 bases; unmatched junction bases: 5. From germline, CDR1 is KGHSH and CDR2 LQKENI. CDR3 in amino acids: CASSPGQEVNYGYTF. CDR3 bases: TGTGCCAGCTCACCAGGACAGGAAGTCAACTATGGCTACACCTTC.

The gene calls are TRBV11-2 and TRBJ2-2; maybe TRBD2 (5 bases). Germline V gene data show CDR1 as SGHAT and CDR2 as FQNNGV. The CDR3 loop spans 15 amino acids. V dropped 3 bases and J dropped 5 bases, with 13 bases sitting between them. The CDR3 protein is CASSFRGGNTGELFF. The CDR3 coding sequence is TGTGCCAGCAGCTTTCGGGGTGGTAATACCGGGGAGCTGTTTTTT.

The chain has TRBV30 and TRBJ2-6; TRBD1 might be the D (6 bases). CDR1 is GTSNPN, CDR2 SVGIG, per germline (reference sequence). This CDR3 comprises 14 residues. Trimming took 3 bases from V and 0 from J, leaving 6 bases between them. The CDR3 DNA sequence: TGTGCCTGGAGGGACAGCTCTGGGGCCAACGTCCTGACTTTC. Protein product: CAWRDSSGANVLTF.

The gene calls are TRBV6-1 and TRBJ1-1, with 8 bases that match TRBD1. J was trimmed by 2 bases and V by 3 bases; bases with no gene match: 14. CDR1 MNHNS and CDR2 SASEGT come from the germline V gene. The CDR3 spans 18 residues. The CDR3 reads CASSEWVGQVVGNTEAFF. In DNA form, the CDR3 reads TGTGCCAGCAGTGAGTGGGTGGGACAGGTTGTCGGAAACACTGAAGCTTTCTTT.

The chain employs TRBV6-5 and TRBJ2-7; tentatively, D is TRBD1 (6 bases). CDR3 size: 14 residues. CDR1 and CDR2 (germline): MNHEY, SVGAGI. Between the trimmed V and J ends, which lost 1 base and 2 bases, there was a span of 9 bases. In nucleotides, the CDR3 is TGTGCCAGCAGTTACTTGGACAGAGCCTACGAGCAGTACTTC. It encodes CASSYLDRAYEQYF.

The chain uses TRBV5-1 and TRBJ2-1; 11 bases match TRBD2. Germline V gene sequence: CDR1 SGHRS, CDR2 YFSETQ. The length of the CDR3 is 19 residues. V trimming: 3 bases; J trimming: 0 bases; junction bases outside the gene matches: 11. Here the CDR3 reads CASSYSGRVLLSSYNEQFF. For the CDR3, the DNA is TGCGCCAGCAGCTATAGCGGGAGGGTCCTATTAAGCTCCTACAATGAGCAGTTCTTC.

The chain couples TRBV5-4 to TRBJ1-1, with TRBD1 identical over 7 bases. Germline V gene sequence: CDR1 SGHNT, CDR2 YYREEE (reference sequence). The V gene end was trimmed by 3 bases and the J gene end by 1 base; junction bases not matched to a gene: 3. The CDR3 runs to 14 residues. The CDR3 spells CASSWGDRNTEAFF. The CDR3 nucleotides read TGTGCCAGCAGCTGGGGGGACAGGAACACTGAAGCTTTCTTT.